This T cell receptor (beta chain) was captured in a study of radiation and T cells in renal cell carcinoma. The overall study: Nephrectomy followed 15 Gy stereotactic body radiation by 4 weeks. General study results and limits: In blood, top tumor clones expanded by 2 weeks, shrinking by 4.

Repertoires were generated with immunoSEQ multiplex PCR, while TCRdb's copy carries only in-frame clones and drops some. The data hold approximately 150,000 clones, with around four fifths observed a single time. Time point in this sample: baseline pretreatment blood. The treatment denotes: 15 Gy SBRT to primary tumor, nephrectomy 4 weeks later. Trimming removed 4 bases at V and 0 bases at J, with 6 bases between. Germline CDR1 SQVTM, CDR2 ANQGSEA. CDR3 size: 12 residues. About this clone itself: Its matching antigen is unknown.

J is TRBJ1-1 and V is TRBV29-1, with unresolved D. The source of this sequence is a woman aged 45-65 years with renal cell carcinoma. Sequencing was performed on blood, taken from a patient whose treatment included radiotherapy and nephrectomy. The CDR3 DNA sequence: TGCAGCGTTGGCCGCATGAACACTGAAGCTTTCTTT. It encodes CSVGRMNTEAFF.